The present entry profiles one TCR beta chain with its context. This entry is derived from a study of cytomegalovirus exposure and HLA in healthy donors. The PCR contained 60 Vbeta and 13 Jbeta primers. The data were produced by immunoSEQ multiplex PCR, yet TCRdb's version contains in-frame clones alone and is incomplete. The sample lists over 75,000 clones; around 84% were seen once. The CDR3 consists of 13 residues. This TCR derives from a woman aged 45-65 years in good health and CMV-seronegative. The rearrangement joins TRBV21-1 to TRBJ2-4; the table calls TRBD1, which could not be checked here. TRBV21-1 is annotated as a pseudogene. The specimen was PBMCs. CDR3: CASSKACKARSYF. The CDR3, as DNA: TGTGCCAGCAGCAAAGCCTGCAAGGCCAGGTCTTACTTC.